The 26 T cell receptor beta chains below all came from one sample that was sequenced in a study of T cells in narcolepsy. Sequencing was performed with immunoSEQ multiplex PCR; in TCRdb, only in-frame clones are kept and a portion is missing. Seen here are 34,000 or so clones, over 70% observed once, and the top ten hold roughly 3.8%. The sequenced sample was memory (CD45RA-) CD4+ T cells from blood. Every receptor here comes from a human donor in good health.

This clone occurred a few times. This chain connects TRBV2 to TRBJ2-7; a possible D gene is TRBD2 (6 bases). CDR3 length: 11 amino acids. Germline-derived CDR1 and CDR2 are SNHLY and FYNNEI. Trimming pared 8 bases from V and 7 bases from J, leaving 12 bases between. In nucleotides, the CDR3 is TGTGCCAGCTGGGAGGCGGGGGAGCAGTACTTC. As protein: CASWEAGEQYF. The full variable domain, with the rest looked up from reference TRBV2 and TRBJ2-7, is EPEVTQTPSHQVTQMGQEVILRCVPISNHLYFYWYRQILGQKVEFLVSFYNNEISEKSEIFDDQFSVERPDGSNFTLKIRSTKLEDSAMYFCASWEAGEQYFGPGTRLTVT.

This CDR3 is CATSRDPGGGETQYF. The DNA for the CDR3 is TGTGCCACCAGCAGAGATCCAGGGGGCGGCGAGACCCAGTACTTC. The gene calls are TRBV15 and TRBJ2-5; 8 bases match TRBD1. The CDR3 extends over 15 amino acids. The junction had 5 bases not matched to a gene; V was cut back by 0 bases and J by 5 bases. Per germline, CDR1 LNHNV and CDR2 YYDKDF (reference sequence).

The chain combines TRBV6-1 with TRBJ2-7; 11 nucleotides agree with TRBD1. Losses at the gene ends were 4 bases for V and 6 bases for J; bases not matched to a gene: 5. This CDR3 has 14 amino acids. Germline-derived CDR1 and CDR2 are MNHNS and SASEGT. The CDR3 DNA is TGTGCCAGCAGTGCCGGGACAGGGGGGGGCGAGCAGTACTTC. Its protein product is CASSAGTGGGEQYF.

The sample holds a few counts of this clone. This rearrangement joins TRBV2 to TRBJ2-6; the D is unclear. The CDR3 extends over 13 amino acids. Trimming left V 0 bases short and J 15 bases short, with 12 bases between. CDR1 and CDR2 (germline): SNHLY, FYNNEI. DNA for the CDR3: TGTGCCAGCAGTGAAGCGCCCAAGGGATCCCTGACTTTC. Encoded protein: CASSEAPKGSLTF. The full variable domain, in which reference TRBV2 and TRBJ2-6 provide the parts outside the CDR3, is EPEVTQTPSHQVTQMGQEVILRCVPISNHLYFYWYRQILGQKVEFLVSFYNNEISEKSEIFDDQFSVERPDGSNFTLKIRSTKLEDSAMYFCASSEAPKGSLTFGAGSRLTVL.

V gene TRBV19 combines with J gene TRBJ1-3; D possibly corresponds to TRBD1 (5 bases). This CDR3 comprises 13 residues. Trimming cost V 4 bases and J 7 bases, with 11 bases left between them. CDR1 is LNHDA and CDR2 is SQIVND in the germline V gene (reference sequence). CDR3 loop: CASSTGLANTIYF. The CDR3 bases are TGTGCCAGTAGTACGGGGCTCGCTAACACCATATATTTT.

The chain links TRBV5-1 to TRBJ1-3; D gene unclear. The CDR3 consists of 14 residues. Germline CDR1 reads SGHRS; CDR2 reads YFSETQ. Trimming stripped 4 bases from V and 0 bases from J, with 8 bases between. In DNA form, the CDR3 reads TGCGCCAGCAGCATTGGGAGCTCTGGAAACACCATATATTTT. Encoded protein: CASSIGSSGNTIYF.

A single count supports this clone. This sequence joins TRBV6-6 and TRBJ1-3; D not certain. The germline CDR1 and CDR2 sequences are MNHNY and SVGAGI (reference sequence). V gave up 6 bases and J gave up 0 bases, with 9 bases separating them. This CDR3 has 14 residues. CDR3 nucleotide sequence: TGTGCCAGCAGACCCGGGAGCTCTGGAAACACCATATATTTT. Its translation: CASRPGSSGNTIYF.

This clone was observed a few times. The chain couples TRBV7-2 to TRBJ1-2, with D hard to call. The CDR3 spans 12 residues. The germline V gene encodes CDR1 SGHTA and CDR2 FQGNSA. Trimming took 0 bases from V and 4 from J, leaving 3 bases between them. DNA of the CDR3: TGTGCCAGCAGCTTAGCCCTCTATGGCTACACCTTC. This encodes CASSLALYGYTF.

V is TRBV13 and J is TRBJ2-1, with 8 bases that match TRBD2. This CDR3 comprises 18 residues. Losses at the gene ends were 4 bases for V and 9 bases for J; bases not matched to a gene: 20. Germline lookup yields CDR1 PRHDT and CDR2 FYEKMQ (reference sequence). CDR3 DNA: TGTGCCAGCAGCTACCATAGCCGCGGTGGGCTAGCGGGTGGTGAGCAGTTCTTC. It yields the protein CASSYHSRGGLAGGEQFF.

This clone was recorded a few times. The CDR3: CASSELAGASIIFF. CDR3 DNA sequence: TGTGCCAGCAGCGAACTAGCGGGAGCCTCCATCATTTTCTTC. The chain uses TRBV7-9 and TRBJ2-1; 11 bases are a match to TRBD2. After removal of 5 bases from V and 16 bases from J, the junction contained 13 bases not matched to a gene. The CDR3 runs 14 residues. The germline V gene has CDR1 SEHNR and CDR2 FQNEAQ (reference sequence).

The chain combines TRBV5-4 with TRBJ2-6; D unresolved. The CDR3 loop spans 15 amino acids. The germline CDR1 and CDR2 sequences are SGHNT and YYREEE (reference sequence). The ends were cut back, 0 bases at V and 0 bases at J, with 4 bases in the middle. The CDR3 DNA sequence: TGTGCCAGCAGCTTGGCCGGCTCTGGGGCCAACGTCCTGACTTTC. Amino acid sequence: CASSLAGSGANVLTF. The full variable domain, with the rest looked up from reference TRBV5-4 and TRBJ2-6, is ETGVTQSPTHLIKTRGQQVTLRCSSQSGHNTVSWYQQALGQGPQFIFQYYREEENGRGNFPPRFSGLQFPNYSSELNVNALELDDSALYLCASSLAGSGANVLTFGAGSRLTVL.

The rearrangement links TRBV5-4 to TRBJ1-4; no reliable D call. The V gene lost 0 bases and the J gene lost 8 bases, with 11 bases spanning the gap. Germline V gene data show CDR1 as SGHNT and CDR2 as YYREEE (reference sequence). This CDR3 region has 14 residues. DNA for the CDR3: TGTGCCAGCAGCTTGGGTCATGCGGGCGAAAAACTGTTTTTT. Residues: CASSLGHAGEKLFF.

Here the CDR3 DNA reads TGTGCCAGCAGTGAAATTTTTGGGGGTGATGGCTACACCTTC. This gives the protein CASSEIFGGDGYTF. The chain uses TRBV6-1 and TRBJ1-2; TRBD1 is a possible D gene (5 bases). This CDR3 has 14 residues. From germline, CDR1 is MNHNS and CDR2 SASEGT. V gave up 2 bases and J gave up 6 bases, with 13 bases separating them.

This chain's CDR3 is CASSQSPTNLETQYF. CDR3 in DNA: TGCGCCAGCAGCCAGTCCCCGACAAATCTAGAGACCCAGTACTTC. The J gene is TRBJ2-5, the V gene TRBV4-1; no clear D. The CDR3 length is 15 residues. The V end lost 3 bases, the J end lost 4 bases, and 15 bases lay between the germline ends. Germline values: CDR1 MGHRA, CDR2 YSYEKL.

V and J are TRBV5-6 and TRBJ1-1; tentatively, D is TRBD1 (5 bases). The ends were cut back, 4 bases at V and 4 bases at J, with 26 bases in the middle. The CDR3 runs to 18 residues. Per the germline V gene, CDR1 is SGHDT and CDR2 is YYEEEE. CDR3 nucleotide sequence: TGTGCCAGCAGCCGGAAATTGGGACCGGCGGTTACTCGCACTGAAGCTTTCTTT. Residues: CASSRKLGPAVTRTEAFF.

This rearrangement joins TRBV7-6 to TRBJ2-2; 7 bases are a match to TRBD1. CDR3 length: 16 amino acids. After removal of 1 base from V and 1 base from J, the junction contained 3 bases not matched to a gene. Germline V gene lookup returns CDR1 SGHVS and CDR2 FNYEAQ. The CDR3 region is CASSLGTGMNTGELFF. The CDR3 DNA sequence: TGTGCCAGCAGCTTAGGGACAGGCATGAACACCGGGGAGCTGTTTTTT.

V gene TRBV5-4 combines with J gene TRBJ2-1; 8 bases line up with TRBD2. The length of the CDR3 is 14 residues. With 4 bases clipped from V and 7 bases from J, the junction kept 7 bases outside the gene matches. Looked up from germline, CDR1 is SGHNT and CDR2 is YYREEE (reference sequence). The CDR3 coding sequence is TGTGCCAGCAGCCAGCCGGGAGGGCGGAATGAGCAGTTCTTC. This sequence encodes CASSQPGGRNEQFF. The full variable domain, with the rest looked up from reference TRBV5-4 and TRBJ2-1, is ETGVTQSPTHLIKTRGQQVTLRCSSQSGHNTVSWYQQALGQGPQFIFQYYREEENGRGNFPPRFSGLQFPNYSSELNVNALELDDSALYLCASSQPGGRNEQFFGPGTRLTVL.

CDR3 in amino acids: CASSPSGGRTEAFF. The CDR3 DNA reads TGTGCCAGCTCACCGTCCGGGGGCCGGACTGAAGCTTTCTTT. This sequence joins TRBV18 and TRBJ1-1; TRBD1 is a possible D gene (6 bases). Germline CDR1 and CDR2: KGHSH and LQKENI. CDR3 length: 14 amino acids. With 3 bases removed from V and 5 bases from J, the gap between germline ends came to 13 bases. Full variable domain (outside the CDR3, taken from reference TRBV18 and TRBJ1-1): NAGVMQNPRHLVRRRGQEARLRCSPMKGHSHVYWYRQLPEEGLKFMVYLQKENIIDESGMPKERFSAEFPKEGPSILRIQQVVRGDSAAYFCASSPSGGRTEAFFGQGTRLTVV.

The V gene is TRBV2, the J gene TRBJ1-1; the match to TRBD1 covers 12 bases. Trimming at V came to 6 bases and at J to 2 bases, leaving 4 bases not matched to a gene. CDR1 is SNHLY and CDR2 is FYNNEI in the germline V gene. The CDR3 covers 15 residues. The CDR3 loop is CASRRDRGLNTEAFF. CDR3 bases: TGTGCCAGCAGGAGGGACAGGGGGCTCAACACTGAAGCTTTCTTT.

This clone came up once. The chain combines TRBV5-4 with TRBJ1-2; no definite D call. V gave up 2 bases and J gave up 0 bases, with 11 bases separating them. This CDR3 has 15 residues. Germline V gives CDR1 SGHNT, CDR2 YYREEE (reference sequence). The CDR3 nucleotides are TGTGCCAGCAGCTTTCCTGACGGTTCTAACTATGGCTACACCTTC. Translating it yields CASSFPDGSNYGYTF.

The genes are TRBV5-1 and TRBJ2-1; D might be TRBD1 or TRBD2, each matching 7 bases. The V end was cut by 3 bases, the J end by 8 bases, with 21 bases between. Germline CDR1 and CDR2: SGHRS and YFSETQ. The length of the CDR3 is 16 residues. Written as DNA, the CDR3 is TGCGCCAGCAGCTCAAGTAAACGGCCAGGGGGGGATGAGCAGTTCTTC. Amino acid sequence: CASSSSKRPGGDEQFF.

CDR3 DNA sequence: TGTGCCAGCAACCATCGGACAGGACCGAACACTGAAGCTTTCTTT. It yields the protein CASNHRTGPNTEAFF. The gene calls are TRBV4-2 and TRBJ1-1, with 7 bases aligning to TRBD1. The V gene end was trimmed by 7 bases and the J gene end by 1 base; junction bases not matched to a gene: 9. From germline, CDR1 is LGHNA and CDR2 YNFKEQ. This CDR3 spans 15 amino acids.

The chain uses TRBV18 and TRBJ2-7; D might be TRBD2 (6 bases). CDR1 is KGHSH, CDR2 LQKENI, per germline. This CDR3 has 14 amino acids. The V end lost 1 base, the J end lost 6 bases, and 13 bases lay between the germline ends. CDR3 DNA: TGTGCCAGCTCACCACTGGGACTTACACTCGAGCAGTACTTC. Amino acid sequence: CASSPLGLTLEQYF.

The CDR3 reads CASSLFQGFPTPYYEQYF. The CDR3 region has the DNA TGTGCCAGCAGCTTGTTTCAGGGGTTCCCGACCCCCTACTACGAGCAGTACTTC. The chain uses TRBV5-8 and TRBJ2-7, with a weak D call TRBD1 (6 bases). The CDR3 is 18 amino acids. V was cut by 1 base and J by 3 bases, with 23 bases left in between. Per the germline V gene, CDR1 is SGHTS and CDR2 is YDEGEE.

This chain joins TRBV25-1 and TRBJ2-5; D uncertain. V gave up 0 bases and J gave up 2 bases, with 7 bases separating them. Germline values: CDR1 MGHDK, CDR2 SYGVNS. CDR3 length equals 14 residues. CDR3 residues: CASSEYKGQETQYF. Here the CDR3 DNA reads TGTGCCAGCAGTGAATATAAGGGTCAAGAGACCCAGTACTTC.

This clone has only a few counts. The CDR3 sequence is CASSFRGETYEQYF. CDR3 in DNA: TGTGCCAGCAGTTTTAGGGGGGAAACCTACGAGCAGTACTTC. This chain links TRBV27 with TRBJ2-7; D could derive from TRBD1 or TRBD2 (6 bases each). The CDR3 has 14 amino acids. Germline V gene lookup returns CDR1 MNHEY and CDR2 SMNVEV (reference sequence). V gave up 3 bases and J gave up 2 bases, with 11 bases separating them.